The 25 T cell receptor beta chains given below trace back to one sample, sequenced in a study of breast tumors, draining lymph nodes, adjacent tissues. Using its own MiXCR run on the multiplex PCR reads, TCRdb lists one record per CDR3 protein. This table has about 200,000 distinct CDR3 sequences, 25% to 40% appearing once. Axillary draining lymph nodes of breast cancer patients supplied the node samples. The sequencing input was axillary lymph node tissue. The receptor set was obtained from a female donor with breast cancer. Some clones in this sample may be carry-over from other donors' samples.

This clonotype was counted ten times or more. The V call is TRBV19, the J call TRBJ1-4; D possibly corresponds to TRBD1 (6 bases). The CDR3 totals 15 residues. Deletions cut 4 bases from V and 0 bases from J, with 9 bases between. Germline CDR1 reads LNHDA; CDR2 reads SQIVND (reference sequence). The CDR3 protein is CASSTGGATNEKLFF. CDR3 DNA: TGTGCCAGTAGTACTGGGGGCGCAACTAATGAAAAACTGTTTTTT.

This clonotype has ten or more counts. The junction does not match germline at one end; this may be a read error. V is TRBV7-3 and J is TRBJ2-1; D gene unclear. This CDR3 comprises 17 residues. Germline assignment: CDR1 SGHTA and CDR2 FQGTGA. CDR3 in amino acids: CASSLRGGSSSYNEQFF. The CDR3 DNA reads TGTGCCAGCAGTTTAAGAGGCGGTTCGAGCTCCTACAATGAGCAGTTCTTC.

This clonotype appeared a single time. The chain recombines TRBV12-3 or TRBV12-4 with TRBJ2-1, with 7 bases matching TRBD2. Germline trimming cut 7 bases from V and 0 bases from J; bases unmatched to any gene: 9. The CDR3 sequence is 16 residues long. CDR3 DNA: TGTGCCAGCACTCACGGGGGAGGGAGCTCCTACAATGAGCAGTTCTTC. Protein: CASTHGGGSSYNEQFF.

The sample holds many counts of this clonotype. The chain recombines TRBV3-1 with TRBJ1-2; D gene ambiguous. CDR1 is LGHDT, CDR2 YNNKEL, per germline (reference sequence). The V gene lost 1 base and the J gene lost 2 bases, with 14 bases spanning the gap. CDR3 length: 16 residues. DNA for the CDR3: TGTGCCAGCAGCCAAGCTGGAGGGTCGGGCAACTATGGCTACACCTTC. Its protein product is CASSQAGGSGNYGYTF.

The chain couples TRBV4-2 to TRBJ2-7; possible D gene TRBD1, 5 bases. Trimming removed 4 bases at V and 2 bases at J, with 15 bases between. Germline CDR1 and CDR2: LGHNA and YNFKEQ. The length of the CDR3 is 15 residues. CDR3 loop: CASSPVTAPTYEQYF. The CDR3 DNA follows: TGTGCCAGCAGCCCCGTGACAGCCCCGACCTACGAGCAGTACTTC.

This clonotype was counted ten times or more. The V call is TRBV15, the J call TRBJ1-3; no definite D call. Trimming stripped 0 bases from V and 0 bases from J, with 18 bases between. Germline-derived CDR1 and CDR2 are LNHNV and YYDKDF (reference sequence). This CDR3 region has 19 residues. The CDR3 DNA reads TGTGCCACCAGCAGAGATACCCGGCAGGAGGGATACTCTGGAAACACCATATATTTT. Protein product: CATSRDTRQEGYSGNTIYF. Supplemented by reference TRBV15 and TRBJ1-3, the full variable domain reads DAMVIQNPRYQVTQFGKPVTLSCSQTLNHNVMYWYQQKSSQAPKLLFHYYDKDFNNEADTPDNFQSRRPNTSFCFLDIRSPGLGDTAMYLCATSRDTRQEGYSGNTIYFGEGSWLTVV.

In this sample, this clonotype turned up many times. The J gene is TRBJ1-5, the V gene TRBV7-2, with 7 bases identical to TRBD1. Germline values: CDR1 SGHTA, CDR2 FQGNSA. J gave up 5 bases and V 6 bases, and 7 bases lay outside the gene matches. The CDR3 runs 14 residues. As DNA, the CDR3 is TGTGCCAGCAGTCCGAGACAGGGAGATCAGCCCCAGCATTTT. It encodes CASSPRQGDQPQHF.

This clonotype was detected many times. The chain couples TRBV7-8 to TRBJ1-3; 9 bases are shared with TRBD1. The CDR3 is made up of 16 amino acids. J lost 3 bases, V lost 1 base, and 4 bases had no gene match. The germline V gene has CDR1 SGHVS and CDR2 FQNEAQ. CDR3 in amino acids: CASSLGGTGYGNTIYF. CDR3 bases: TGTGCCAGCAGCTTAGGGGGGACAGGGTATGGAAACACCATATATTTT.

The chain carries TRBV2 and TRBJ1-3; 9 positions match TRBD1. Germline V lookup: CDR1 SNHLY, CDR2 FYNNEI. The junction had 15 bases not matched to a gene; V was cut back by 7 bases and J by 8 bases. This CDR3 contains 16 residues. In DNA, the CDR3 is TGTGCCAGCATCAAGGGGGACAGGGTTTCTGGCTACACCATATATTTT. Translating it yields CASIKGDRVSGYTIYF.

The chain carries TRBV11-2 and TRBJ2-3; TRBD2 agrees at 14 bases. CDR3 length: 16 residues. J lost 5 bases, V lost 5 bases, and 6 bases had no gene match. Germline V lookup: CDR1 SGHAT, CDR2 FQNNGV. The CDR3 DNA sequence: TGTGCCAGCAGCCAAGGGACTAGCGGGGGAATAGATACGCAGTATTTT. Encoded protein: CASSQGTSGGIDTQYF.

This clonotype was counted ten times or more. J is TRBJ2-3 and V is TRBV10-3; D remains ambiguous. The CDR3 length is 15 residues. CDR1 and CDR2 from the germline V gene are ENHRY and SYGVKD. V shed 2 bases and J shed 2 bases, with 11 bases lying between them. The CDR3 is CAISEVGLYTDTQYF. The CDR3 DNA sequence: TGTGCCATCAGTGAGGTCGGGCTTTACACAGATACGCAGTATTTT.

A remark on this clonotype: Just one base apart from a much larger clone, this may be a read error. The chain has TRBV10-3 and TRBJ2-4; perhaps TRBD1 as D (5 bases). The CDR3 loop spans 14 amino acids. The germline gives CDR1 ENHRY, CDR2 SYGVKD. The CDR3 loop is CAIRESTQGNIQYF. As DNA, the CDR3 is TGTGCCATCAGGGAGTCGACTCAGGGAAACATTCAGTACTTC.

This chain uses TRBV6-5 with TRBJ1-2, with D perhaps TRBD1 (5 bases). Trimming removed 7 bases from V and 12 bases from J, with 18 bases in between. The germline V gene has CDR1 MNHEY and CDR2 SVGAGI. The CDR3 consists of 12 residues. The CDR3 DNA sequence: TGTGCCAGCACCAGGCTGGCGAGGGGAAACACCTTC. It is translated as CASTRLARGNTF.

This clonotype was counted only a few times. This chain connects TRBV10-3 to TRBJ1-1; D is perhaps TRBD1 (5 bases). Per the germline V gene, CDR1 is ENHRY and CDR2 is SYGVKD. This CDR3 region has 14 residues. V lost 4 bases to trimming and J lost 3 bases, with 12 bases between them. Written as DNA, the CDR3 is TGTGCCATCAGTGTTCAGGGTCTCGACACTGAAGCTTTCTTT. It encodes CAISVQGLDTEAFF.

Ten or more counts support this clonotype. CDR3 protein: CAWVQKGGYTF. CDR3 sequence (DNA): TGTGCCTGGGTACAAAAGGGGGGCTACACCTTC. The chain uses TRBV30 and TRBJ1-2; TRBD1 is a possible D gene (5 bases). Trimming pared 5 bases from V and 8 bases from J, leaving 12 bases between. The CDR3 is 11 residues long. The germline V gene has CDR1 GTSNPN and CDR2 SVGIG (reference sequence).

Of note for this clonotype: Being one base from a much bigger clone, this may be a read error. This sequence joins TRBV5-1 and TRBJ1-4, with TRBD1 as a possible D gene (6 bases). The CDR3 has 13 amino acids. CDR1 and CDR2 from the germline V gene are SGHRS and YFSETQ. In DNA form, the CDR3 reads TGCGCCAGCCTCGGACAGACTAATGAAAACCTGTTTTTT. It is translated as CASLGQTNENLFF.

This clonotype showed up many times. The chain is built from TRBV5-1 and TRBJ1-2; 11 nucleotides line up with TRBD1. V dropped 3 bases and J dropped 4; count of bases not matched to a gene: 5. Looked up from germline, CDR1 is SGHRS and CDR2 is YFSETQ. CDR3 size: 15 residues. CDR3 bases: TGCGCCAGCAGCTCGGACAGGGGGCGGATCTATGGCTACACCTTC. Protein: CASSSDRGRIYGYTF.

Ten or more counts support this clonotype. The chain links TRBV2 to TRBJ1-4; TRBD1 matches at 9 bases. CDR3 length: 15 residues. The ends lost 0 bases at V and 10 bases at J; junction bases unmatched: 6. Germline V lookup: CDR1 SNHLY, CDR2 FYNNEI. CDR3 sequence: CASSEARTGVGKLFF. The CDR3 bases are TGTGCCAGCAGTGAAGCGCGGACAGGGGTTGGAAAACTGTTTTTT.

The table lists this clonotype with many counts. V is TRBV7-9 and J is TRBJ1-2, with D hard to call. The germline V gene encodes CDR1 SEHNR and CDR2 FQNEAQ (reference sequence). The CDR3 contains 12 residues. Trimming stripped 5 bases from V and 6 bases from J, with 10 bases between. For the CDR3, the DNA is TGTGCCAGCAGCCCCGCGGAGGATGGCTACACCTTC. Its protein is CASSPAEDGYTF.

This clonotype was recorded at least ten times. The rearrangement links TRBV15 to TRBJ1-2; tentatively, D is TRBD1 (6 bases). The germline V and J ends were trimmed by 4 bases and 0 bases, with 15 bases remaining between them. CDR3 length equals 16 residues. Germline CDR1 is LNHNV and CDR2 is YYDKDF (reference sequence). The CDR3 DNA is TGTGCCACCAGCATAAACGCGGGACACTCTAACTATGGCTACACCTTC. Translating it yields CATSINAGHSNYGYTF.

The chain recombines TRBV11-3 with TRBJ2-7; 10 bases line up with TRBD2. V was clipped by 5 bases and J by 7 bases; unmatched bases: 8. The CDR3 runs 14 residues. Looked up from germline, CDR1 is SGHNT and CDR2 is YENEEA. The CDR3 loop is CASSPPGGLAEQYF. The CDR3 nucleotides are TGTGCCAGCAGCCCCCCGGGGGGACTAGCGGAGCAGTACTTC.

This clonotype was seen repeatedly, ten times or more. V usage is TRBV24-1 and J usage is TRBJ2-1, with 10 nucleotides matching TRBD1. The germline V gene encodes CDR1 KGHDR and CDR2 SFDVKD. CDR3 size: 17 residues. The ends lost 3 bases at V and 6 bases at J; junction bases unmatched: 10. DNA of the CDR3: TGTGCCACCAGTGATGCCCTGGACAGGGGGTCGGGCAATGAGCAGTTCTTC. Translating gives CATSDALDRGSGNEQFF.

Note on this clonotype: Relative to the germline gene, one junction end is altered; a read error may explain this. V usage is TRBV19 and J usage is TRBJ2-3; the D gene is possibly TRBD2 (6 bases). Germline loops: CDR1 LNHDA, CDR2 SQIVND (reference sequence). CDR3 length equals 14 residues. As DNA, the CDR3 is TGTGCCGGTAGTGGCGGGATTGACACAGATGCGCAGTATTTT. It specifies CAGSGGIDTDAQYF. Supplemented by reference TRBV19 and TRBJ2-3, the full variable domain reads DGGITQSPKYLFRKEGQNVTLSCEQNLNHDAMYWYRQDPGQGLRLIYYSQIVNDFQKGDIAEGYSVSREKKESFPLTVTSAQKNPTAFYLCAGSGGIDTDAQYFGPGTRLTVL.

This clonotype was detected many times. The chain carries TRBV6-5 and TRBJ2-5, with 7 positions matching TRBD1. The CDR3 length is 13 residues. V shed 5 bases and J 7 bases; nucleotides not matched to a gene: 7. In germline, CDR1 is MNHEY, CDR2 SVGAGI. The CDR3 loop is CASSGTVRGTQYF. CDR3 bases: TGTGCCAGCAGTGGGACAGTTCGAGGGACCCAGTACTTC.

This clonotype has ten or more counts. V gene TRBV11-2 combines with J gene TRBJ2-5; 9 bases agree with TRBD2. V dropped 3 bases and J dropped 5; count of bases not matched to a gene: 10. This CDR3 is built from 16 residues. The germline V gene has CDR1 SGHAT and CDR2 FQNNGV. The CDR3 nucleotides are TGTGCCAGCAGCTTGCCGCCAGCGGGGGGCTCGGAGACCCAGTACTTC. Its protein is CASSLPPAGGSETQYF.